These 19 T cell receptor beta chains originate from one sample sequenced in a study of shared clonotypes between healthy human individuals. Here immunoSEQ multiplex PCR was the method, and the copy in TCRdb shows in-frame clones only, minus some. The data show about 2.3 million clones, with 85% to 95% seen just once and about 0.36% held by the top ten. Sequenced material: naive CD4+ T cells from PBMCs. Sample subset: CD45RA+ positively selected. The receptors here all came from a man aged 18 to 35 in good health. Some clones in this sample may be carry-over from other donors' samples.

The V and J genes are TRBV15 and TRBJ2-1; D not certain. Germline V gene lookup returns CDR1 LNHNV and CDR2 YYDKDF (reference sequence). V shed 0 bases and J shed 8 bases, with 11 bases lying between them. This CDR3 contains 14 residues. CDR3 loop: CATSREKTFYEQFF. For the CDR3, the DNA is TGTGCCACCAGCAGAGAGAAGACTTTCTATGAGCAGTTCTTC. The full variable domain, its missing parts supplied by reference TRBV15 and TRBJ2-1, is DAMVIQNPRYQVTQFGKPVTLSCSQTLNHNVMYWYQQKSSQAPKLLFHYYDKDFNNEADTPDNFQSRRPNTSFCFLDIRSPGLGDTAMYLCATSREKTFYEQFFGPGTRLTVL.

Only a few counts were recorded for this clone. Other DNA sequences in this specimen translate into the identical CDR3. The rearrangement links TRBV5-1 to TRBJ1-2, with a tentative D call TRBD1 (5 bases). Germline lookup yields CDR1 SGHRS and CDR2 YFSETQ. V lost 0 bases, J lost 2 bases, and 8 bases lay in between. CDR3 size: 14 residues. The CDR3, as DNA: TGCGCCAGCAGCTTGGATCCAGGGAACTATGGCTACACCTTC. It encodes CASSLDPGNYGYTF.

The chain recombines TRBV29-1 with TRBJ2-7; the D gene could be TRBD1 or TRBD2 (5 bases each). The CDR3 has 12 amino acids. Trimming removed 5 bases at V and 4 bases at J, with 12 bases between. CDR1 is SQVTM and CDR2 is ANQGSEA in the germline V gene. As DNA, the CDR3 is TGCAGCGTTACGTCGAGGGGTTACGAGCAGTACTTC. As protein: CSVTSRGYEQYF.

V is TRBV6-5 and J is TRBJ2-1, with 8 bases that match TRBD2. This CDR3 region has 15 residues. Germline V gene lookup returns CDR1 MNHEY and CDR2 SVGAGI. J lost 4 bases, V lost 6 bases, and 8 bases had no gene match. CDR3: CASRSGTSLYNEQFF. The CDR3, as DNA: TGTGCCAGCAGGTCCGGGACTAGTCTGTACAATGAGCAGTTCTTC.

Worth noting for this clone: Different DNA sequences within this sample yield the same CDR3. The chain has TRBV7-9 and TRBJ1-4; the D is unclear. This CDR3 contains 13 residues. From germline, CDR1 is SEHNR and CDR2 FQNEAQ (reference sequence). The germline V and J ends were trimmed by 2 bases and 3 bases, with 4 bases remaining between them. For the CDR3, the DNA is TGTGCCAGCAGCTTACAGCCTAATGAAAAACTGTTTTTT. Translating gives CASSLQPNEKLFF.

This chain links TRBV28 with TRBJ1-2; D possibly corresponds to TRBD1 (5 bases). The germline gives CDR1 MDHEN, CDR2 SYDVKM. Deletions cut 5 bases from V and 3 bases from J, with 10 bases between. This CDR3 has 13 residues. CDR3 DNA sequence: TGTGCCAGCAGTCCCGGGGCCCACTATGGCTACACCTTC. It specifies CASSPGAHYGYTF.

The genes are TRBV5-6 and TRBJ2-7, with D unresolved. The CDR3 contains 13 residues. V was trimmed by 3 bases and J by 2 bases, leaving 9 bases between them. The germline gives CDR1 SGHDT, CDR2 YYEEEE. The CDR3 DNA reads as TGTGCCAGCAGCTCCGGCCGACCCTACGAGCAGTACTTC. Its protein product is CASSSGRPYEQYF.

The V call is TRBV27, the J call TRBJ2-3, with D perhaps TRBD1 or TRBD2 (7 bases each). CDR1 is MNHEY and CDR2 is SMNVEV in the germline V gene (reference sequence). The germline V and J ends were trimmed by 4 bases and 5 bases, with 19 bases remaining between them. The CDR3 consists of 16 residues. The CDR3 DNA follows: TGTGCCAGCAGTTATCCTCCAGGGGGGGGGCTAGATACGCAGTATTTT. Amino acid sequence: CASSYPPGGGLDTQYF.

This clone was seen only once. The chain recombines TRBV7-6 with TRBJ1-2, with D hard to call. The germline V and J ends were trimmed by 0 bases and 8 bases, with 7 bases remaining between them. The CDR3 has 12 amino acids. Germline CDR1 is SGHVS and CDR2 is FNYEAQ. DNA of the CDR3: TGTGCCAGCAGCTTAGCGGGGAGCGGCTACACCTTC. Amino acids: CASSLAGSGYTF.

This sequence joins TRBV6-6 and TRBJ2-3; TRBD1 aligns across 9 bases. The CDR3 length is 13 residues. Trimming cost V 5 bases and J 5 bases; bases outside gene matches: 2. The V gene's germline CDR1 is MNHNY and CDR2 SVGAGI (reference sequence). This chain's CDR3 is CASSRGQGDTQYF. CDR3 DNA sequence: TGTGCCAGCAGTCGGGGACAGGGAGATACGCAGTATTTT.

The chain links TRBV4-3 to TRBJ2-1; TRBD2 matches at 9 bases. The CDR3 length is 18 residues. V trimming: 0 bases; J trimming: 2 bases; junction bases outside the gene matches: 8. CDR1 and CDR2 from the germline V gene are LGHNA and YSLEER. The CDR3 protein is CASSQEGGGRVTYNEQFF. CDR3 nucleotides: TGCGCCAGCAGCCAAGAAGGGGGCGGGAGGGTAACCTACAATGAGCAGTTCTTC.

CDR3 residues: CASSFSSGSSEQYF. CDR3 coding DNA: TGTGCCAGCAGCTTCTCTAGCGGGAGCTCCGAGCAGTACTTC. The J gene is TRBJ2-7, the V gene TRBV7-8; the match to TRBD2 covers 10 bases. V shed 3 bases, J shed 6 bases, and the junction held 5 bases outside the gene matches. The CDR3 contains 14 residues. Germline CDR1 reads SGHVS; CDR2 reads FQNEAQ.

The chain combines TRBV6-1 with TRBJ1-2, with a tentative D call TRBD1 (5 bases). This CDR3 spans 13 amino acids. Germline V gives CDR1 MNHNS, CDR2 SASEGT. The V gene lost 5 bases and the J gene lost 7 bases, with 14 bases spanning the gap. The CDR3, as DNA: TGTGCCAGCAGTCAAGACAGACTACTTGGCTACACCTTC. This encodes CASSQDRLLGYTF.

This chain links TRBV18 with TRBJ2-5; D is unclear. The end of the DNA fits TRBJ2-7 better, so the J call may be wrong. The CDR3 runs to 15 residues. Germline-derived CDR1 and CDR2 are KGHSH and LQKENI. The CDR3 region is CASSPQRSLAYEQYF. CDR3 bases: TGTGCCAGCTCACCACAAAGGTCTCTGGCCTACGAGCAGTACTTC.

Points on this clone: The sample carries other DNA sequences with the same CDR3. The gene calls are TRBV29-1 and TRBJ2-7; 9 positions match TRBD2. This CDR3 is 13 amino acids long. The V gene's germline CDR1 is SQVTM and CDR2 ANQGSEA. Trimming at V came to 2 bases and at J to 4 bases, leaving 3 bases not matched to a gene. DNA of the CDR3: TGCAGCGTTGAACTAGCGGGAAGGTACGAGCAGTACTTC. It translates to CSVELAGRYEQYF.

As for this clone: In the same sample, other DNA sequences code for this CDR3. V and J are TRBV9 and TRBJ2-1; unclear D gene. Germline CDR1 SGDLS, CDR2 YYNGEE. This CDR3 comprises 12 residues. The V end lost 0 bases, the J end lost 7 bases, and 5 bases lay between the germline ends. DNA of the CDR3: TGTGCCAGCAGCGTAGGCGAAAATGAGCAGTTCTTC. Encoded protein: CASSVGENEQFF.

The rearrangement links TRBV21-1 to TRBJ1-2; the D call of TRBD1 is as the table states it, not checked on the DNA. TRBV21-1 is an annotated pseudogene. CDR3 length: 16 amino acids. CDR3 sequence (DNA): TGTGCCAGCAGCAAAGCCAGGGGACAGGGGGACTATGGCTACACCTTC. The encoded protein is CASSKARGQGDYGYTF.

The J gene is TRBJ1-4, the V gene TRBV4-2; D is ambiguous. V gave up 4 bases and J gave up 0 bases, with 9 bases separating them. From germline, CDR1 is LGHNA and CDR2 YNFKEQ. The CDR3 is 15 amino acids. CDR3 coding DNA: TGTGCCAGCAGCCCGCGGGGTGCAACTAATGAAAAACTGTTTTTT. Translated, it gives CASSPRGATNEKLFF.

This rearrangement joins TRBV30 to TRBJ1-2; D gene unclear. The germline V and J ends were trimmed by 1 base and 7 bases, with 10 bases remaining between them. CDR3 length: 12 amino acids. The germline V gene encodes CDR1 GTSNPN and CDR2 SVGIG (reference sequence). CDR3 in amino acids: CAWSGVDGGYTF. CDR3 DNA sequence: TGTGCCTGGAGTGGGGTAGACGGTGGCTACACCTTC.